This entry is about one TCR beta chain. Germline V gene lookup returns CDR1 GTSNPN and CDR2 SVGIG (reference sequence). With V trimmed by 2 bases and J by 4 bases, 6 bases remained unmatched. The length of the CDR3 is 14 residues. This sample is part of a study of CD8+ T cells in alopecia areata. Reverse transcription of extracted RNA yielded cDNA, which provided the sequencing template. This table comes from immunoSEQ multiplex PCR, and its TCRdb copy is limited to in-frame clones, with some not included. Of almost 250,000 clones listed, about two thirds are singletons. The TCR was taken from a human donor with alopecia areata. The genes are TRBV30 and TRBJ2-3; 7 bases are a match to TRBD2. Specimen: CD4+ T cells sorted from blood, collected at week 0. The chain's CDR3 is CAWSPWGGADTQYF. CDR3 nucleotides: TGTGCCTGGAGTCCCTGGGGGGGGGCAGATACGCAGTATTTT.